Listed here are 7 T cell receptor beta chains from one sample, sequenced in a study of early T cells in non-severe SARS-CoV-2 infection. TCRdb reprocessed the 5' RACE reads via MiXCR and lists one record per CDR3 protein. The sample lists tens of thousands of distinct CDR3 sequences; 9.5% to 12% were seen once. Sequencing was carried out using whole blood. All receptors come from an adult who was a healthcare worker with PCR-confirmed SARS-CoV-2 infection or an uninfected control (not recorded which).

This clonotype occurred many times. The J gene is TRBJ2-1, the V gene TRBV7-2; 11 bases line up with TRBD2. With 2 bases clipped from V and 6 bases from J, the junction kept 18 bases outside the gene matches. This CDR3 spans 20 amino acids. Germline V gives CDR1 SGHTA, CDR2 FQGNSA. The CDR3 protein is CASSLRSSGGRPASVNEQFF. In nucleotides, the CDR3 is TGTGCCAGCAGCTTAAGGTCTAGCGGGGGGCGCCCGGCTTCTGTCAATGAGCAGTTCTTC. Complete variable domain (other parts from reference TRBV7-2 and TRBJ2-1): GAGVSQSPSNKVTEKGKDVELRCDPISGHTALYWYRQSLGQGLEFLIYFQGNSAPDKSGLPSDRFSAERTGGSVSTLTIQRTQQEDSAVYLCASSLRSSGGRPASVNEQFFGPGTRLTVL.

As concerns this clonotype: With a much larger clone just one base away, this may be a read error. The chain employs TRBV6-1 and TRBJ1-2; D may be TRBD1 (6 bases). The CDR3 loop spans 13 amino acids. The V end lost 6 bases, the J end lost 2 bases, and 10 bases lay between the germline ends. Germline V gene lookup returns CDR1 MNHNS and CDR2 SASEGT. The CDR3 sequence: CASRRTGNYGYTF. DNA for the CDR3: TGTGCCAGCAGAAGAACAGGGAACTATGGCTACACCTTC.

The table lists this clonotype with a few counts. The genes are TRBV7-3 and TRBJ2-3; the D gene is possibly TRBD2 (6 bases). V shed 2 bases and J shed 6 bases, with 12 bases lying between them. Germline V gene lookup returns CDR1 SGHTA and CDR2 FQGTGA. The CDR3 sequence is 14 residues long. DNA for the CDR3: TGTGCCAGCAGCTTAGTCGGGGGATTTGATACGCAGTATTTT. It specifies CASSLVGGFDTQYF.

This clonotype occurred many times. The DNA of the CDR3 is TGTGCCACCAGTGACCTAACCGGGACTAGCAGCACCGGGGAGCTGTTTTTT. Its translation is CATSDLTGTSSTGELFF. This rearrangement joins TRBV24-1 to TRBJ2-2; 9 nucleotides line up with TRBD2. This CDR3 spans 17 amino acids. The junction had 9 bases not matched to a gene; V was cut back by 4 bases and J by 4 bases. Per the germline V gene, CDR1 is KGHDR and CDR2 is SFDVKD.

This clonotype was seen more than once but under ten times. The chain couples TRBV27 to TRBJ1-2, with D maybe TRBD1 (6 bases). CDR1 is MNHEY and CDR2 is SMNVEV in the germline V gene (reference sequence). The CDR3 spans 15 residues. Trimming left V 7 bases short and J 2 bases short, with 17 bases between. The CDR3 bases are TGTGCCAGCACCCCCTGGGGCAGGGGAAACTATGGCTACACCTTC. This translates into CASTPWGRGNYGYTF.

This rearrangement joins TRBV29-1 to TRBJ2-7, with 8 bases identical to TRBD2. The V gene end was trimmed by 1 base and the J gene end by 4 bases; junction bases not matched to a gene: 3. CDR1 SQVTM and CDR2 ANQGSEA come from the germline V gene. This CDR3 has 13 residues. The CDR3 coding sequence is TGCAGCGTTGAAGGGACTAGCCTATACGAGCAGTACTTC. Amino acids: CSVEGTSLYEQYF.

This clonotype has at least ten counts. J is TRBJ2-7 and V is TRBV10-3; no firm D call. Trimming left V 0 bases short and J 3 bases short, with 12 bases between. Looked up from germline, CDR1 is ENHRY and CDR2 is SYGVKD. The CDR3 runs to 15 residues. The CDR3: CAISESGQLNYEQYF. For the CDR3, the DNA is TGTGCCATCAGTGAGTCCGGCCAACTGAACTACGAGCAGTACTTC.